This TCR beta chain is from a study of cytomegalovirus exposure and HLA in healthy donors. This table comes from immunoSEQ multiplex PCR, and its TCRdb copy is limited to in-frame clones, with some not included. The sample contains over 100,000 clones, approximately 89% of which appear only once. CDR3 length equals 14 residues. J was trimmed by 4 bases and V by 5 bases; bases with no gene match: 4. Per germline, CDR1 LNHDA and CDR2 SQIVND (reference sequence). Sequencing was done on a sample of PBMCs. The chain couples TRBV19 to TRBJ1-1; 10 bases align to TRBD1. The TCR comes from a woman younger than 35 in good health and CMV-seronegative. Here the CDR3 reads CASSPWTGGTEAFF. CDR3 coding DNA: TGTGCCAGTAGTCCGTGGACAGGGGGCACTGAAGCTTTCTTT.